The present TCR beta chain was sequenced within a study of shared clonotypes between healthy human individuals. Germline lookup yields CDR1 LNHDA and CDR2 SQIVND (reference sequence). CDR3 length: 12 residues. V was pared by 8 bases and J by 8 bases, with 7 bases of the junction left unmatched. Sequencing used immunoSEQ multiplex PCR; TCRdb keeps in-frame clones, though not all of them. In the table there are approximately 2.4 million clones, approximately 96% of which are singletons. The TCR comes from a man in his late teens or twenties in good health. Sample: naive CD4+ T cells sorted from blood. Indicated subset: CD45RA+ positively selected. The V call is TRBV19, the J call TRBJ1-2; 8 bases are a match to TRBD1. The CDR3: CASERTGYGYTF. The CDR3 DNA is TGTGCCAGTGAAAGGACAGGGTACGGCTACACCTTC.